This T cell receptor (beta chain) was sequenced for a study of blood T cell repertoires in COVID-19. Only a few counts were recorded for this clone. Germline CDR1 SGHRS, CDR2 YFSETQ. The CDR3 is 14 residues long. The V gene lost 7 bases and the J gene lost 1 base, with 12 bases spanning the gap. The table came from immunoSEQ multiplex PCR; TCRdb's copy has only in-frame clones and leaves some out. The sample yields more than 250,000 clones, 80% to 90% seen once. Material: PBMCs or T cells enriched from blood (not recorded which). This clonotype originated in a woman in her thirties who had recovered from COVID-19. The J gene is TRBJ1-5, the V gene TRBV5-1; D call uncertain. This CDR3 reads CASVGGISNQPQHF. The CDR3 nucleotides read TGCGCCAGCGTGGGAGGGATAAGCAATCAGCCCCAGCATTTT. The full variable domain, with the rest looked up from reference TRBV5-1 and TRBJ1-5, is KAGVTQTPRYLIKTRGQQVTLSCSPISGHRSVSWYQQTPGQGLQFLFEYFSETQRNKGNFPGRFSGRQFSNSRSEMNVSTLELGDSALYLCASVGGISNQPQHFGDGTRLSIL.